This T cell receptor (beta chain) stems from a study of early T cells in non-severe SARS-CoV-2 infection. CDR3 size: 13 residues. Looked up from germline, CDR1 is DFQATT and CDR2 is SNEGSKA (reference sequence). V lost 5 bases to trimming and J lost 1 base, with 11 bases between them. Molecules of cDNA were individually given unique molecular identifiers that were attached to them. MiXCR, run by TCRdb on the 5' RACE reads, gives a single entry per CDR3 protein. Altogether under 85,000 distinct CDR3 sequences are present, roughly an eighth being singletons, with the ten largest covering about 5.8%. This clonotype was seen at least ten times.

The V gene is TRBV20-1, the J gene TRBJ1-1, with D maybe TRBD1 (5 bases). The input for sequencing was whole blood, taken at baseline. The clonotype originates from an adult who was a healthcare worker with PCR-confirmed SARS-CoV-2 infection or an uninfected control (not recorded which). The DNA for the CDR3 is TGCAGTGCTGGGCGAGGGGAGAACACTGAAGCTTTCTTT. It encodes CSAGRGENTEAFF.